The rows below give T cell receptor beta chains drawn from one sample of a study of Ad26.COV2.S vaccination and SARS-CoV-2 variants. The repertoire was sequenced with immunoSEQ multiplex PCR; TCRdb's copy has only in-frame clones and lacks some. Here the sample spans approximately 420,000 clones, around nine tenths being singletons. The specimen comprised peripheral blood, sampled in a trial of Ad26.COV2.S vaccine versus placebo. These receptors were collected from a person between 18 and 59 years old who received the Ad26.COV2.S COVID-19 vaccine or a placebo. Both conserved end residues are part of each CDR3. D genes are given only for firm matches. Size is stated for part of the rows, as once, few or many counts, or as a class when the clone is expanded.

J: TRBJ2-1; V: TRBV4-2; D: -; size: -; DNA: TGTGCCAGCAGCCTGGCCGTGAATGAGCAGTTCTTC; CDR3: CASSLAVNEQFF
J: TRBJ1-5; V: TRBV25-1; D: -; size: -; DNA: TGTGCCAGCAGTGACTTGGACGGAGTAAATCAGCCCCAGCATTTT; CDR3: CASSDLDGVNQPQHF
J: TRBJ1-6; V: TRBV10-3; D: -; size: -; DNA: TGTGCCATCAGTGAGTCTTATTCATTGGTGGGGAATTCACCCCTCCACTTT; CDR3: CAISESYSLVGNSPLHF
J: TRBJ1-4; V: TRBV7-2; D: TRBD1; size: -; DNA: TGTGCCAGCAGCTTAGTGAGGACAGGGGGCATAAATGAAAAACTGTTTTTT; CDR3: CASSLVRTGGINEKLFF
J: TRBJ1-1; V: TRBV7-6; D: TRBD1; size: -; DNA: TGTGCCAGCAGCTTAGCCTACCAGGGGGCGAACACTGAAGCTTTCTTT; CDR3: CASSLAYQGANTEAFF
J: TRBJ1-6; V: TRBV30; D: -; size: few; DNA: TGTGCCTGGAGCGACAGCTACTCACCCCTCCACTTT; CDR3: CAWSDSYSPLHF
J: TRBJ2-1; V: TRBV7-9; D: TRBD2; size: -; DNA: TGTGCCAGCAGCTCCAAGAGCCTAGCGGGGAGTAATGAGCAGTTCTTC; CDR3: CASSSKSLAGSNEQFF
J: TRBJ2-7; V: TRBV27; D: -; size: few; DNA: TGTGCCAGCAAAACCTACGAGCAGTACTTC; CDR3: CASKTYEQYF
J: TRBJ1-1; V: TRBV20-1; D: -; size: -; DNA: TGCAGTGCTAGAGCCGAAGCTTTCTTT; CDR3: CSARAEAFF
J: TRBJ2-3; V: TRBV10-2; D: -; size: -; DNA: TGCGCCAGCAGTGAGTTTCTGACCACAGATACGCAGTATTTT; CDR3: CASSEFLTTDTQYF
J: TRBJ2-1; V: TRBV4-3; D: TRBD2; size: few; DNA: TGCGCCAGCAGCCAAGACGTTGCGGGGGGATACAATGAGCAGTTCTTC; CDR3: CASSQDVAGGYNEQFF
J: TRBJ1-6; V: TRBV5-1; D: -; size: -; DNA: TGCGCCAGCAGCTTGGATATAGGCGGGAATTCACCCCTCCACTTT; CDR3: CASSLDIGGNSPLHF
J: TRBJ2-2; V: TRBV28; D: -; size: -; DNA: TGTGCCAGCAGTTTATTGAGGGTCTCCGGGGAGCTGTTTTTT; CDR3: CASSLLRVSGELFF
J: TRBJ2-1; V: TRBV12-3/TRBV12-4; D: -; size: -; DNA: TGTGCCAGCAGTTTCGGCAAGAATGAGCAGTTCTTC; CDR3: CASSFGKNEQFF
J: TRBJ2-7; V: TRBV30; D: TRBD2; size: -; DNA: TGTGCCTGGAGTCCTAACCCGGGACTAGCGGGGCGGCCTACGAGGCAGTACTTC; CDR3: CAWSPNPGLAGRPTRQYF
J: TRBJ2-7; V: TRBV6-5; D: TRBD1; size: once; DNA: TGTGCCAGCAGACTGGGCGAGACAGGGGTTCACGAGCAGTACTTC; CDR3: CASRLGETGVHEQYF
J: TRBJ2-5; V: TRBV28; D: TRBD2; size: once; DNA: TGTGCCAGCAGTTTACAATATAGCGGGGGGGAACAAGAGACCCAGTACTTC; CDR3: CASSLQYSGGEQETQYF
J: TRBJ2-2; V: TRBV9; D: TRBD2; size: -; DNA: TGTGCCAGCAGCGTGCCGCGGGGGGGCCTCGACACCGGGGAGCTGTTTTTT; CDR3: CASSVPRGGLDTGELFF
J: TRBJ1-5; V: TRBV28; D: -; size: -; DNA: TGTGCCAGCAGGAGCCGGGGGAGTCAGCCCCAGCATTTT; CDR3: CASRSRGSQPQHF
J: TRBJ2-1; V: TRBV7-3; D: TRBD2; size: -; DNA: TGTGCCAGCAGCTCAAGCGGGGGGAACAATGAGCAGTTCTTC; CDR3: CASSSSGGNNEQFF
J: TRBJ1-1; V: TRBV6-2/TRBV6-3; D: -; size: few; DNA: TGTGCCAGCAGTTACTCCCTAGCAGTGGTACCCTCGAACACTGAAGCTTTCTTT; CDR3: CASSYSLAVVPSNTEAFF
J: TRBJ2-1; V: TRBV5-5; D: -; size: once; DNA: TGTGCCAGCAGTTTACACCGGTATTCGCAGTTCTTC; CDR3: CASSLHRYSQFF
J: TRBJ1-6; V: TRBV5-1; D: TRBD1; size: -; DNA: TGCGCCAGCAGCCCCTATCCCAGGGGGCAAAGGAATTCACCCCTCCACTTT; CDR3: CASSPYPRGQRNSPLHF
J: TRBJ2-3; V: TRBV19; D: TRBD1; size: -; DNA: TGTGCCAGCCGACAGGGAAGGACAGATACGCAGTATTTT; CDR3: CASRQGRTDTQYF
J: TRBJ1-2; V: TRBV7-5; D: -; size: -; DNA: TGTGCCAGAAGACTCGCCGGGACAATAAACTATGGCTACACCTTC; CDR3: CARRLAGTINYGYTF
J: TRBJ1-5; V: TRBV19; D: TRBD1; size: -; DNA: TGTGCCAGCCGAACAGGGGCTTATAGCAATCAGCCCCAGCATTTT; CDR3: CASRTGAYSNQPQHF
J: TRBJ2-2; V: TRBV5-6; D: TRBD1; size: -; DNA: TGTGCCAGCAGCTTGGGGGGACAGGGAGGTTCCACCGGGGAGCTGTTTTTT; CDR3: CASSLGGQGGSTGELFF
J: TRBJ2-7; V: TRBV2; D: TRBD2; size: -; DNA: TGTGCCAGCAGTCGGACGGGGGGGCGGACATCCTACGAGCAGTACTTC; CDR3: CASSRTGGRTSYEQYF
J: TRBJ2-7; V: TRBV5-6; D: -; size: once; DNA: TGTGCCAGCAGCTGGGGAGAGGGCTACGAGCAGTACTTC; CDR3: CASSWGEGYEQYF
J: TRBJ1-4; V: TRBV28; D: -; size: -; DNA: TGTGCCAGCAGTTTCGCAGGTGGTGAAAAACTGTTTTTT; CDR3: CASSFAGGEKLFF
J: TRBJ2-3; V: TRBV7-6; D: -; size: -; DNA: TGTGCCAGCAGCTTACTCGGGGATACAGATACGCAGTATTTT; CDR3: CASSLLGDTDTQYF
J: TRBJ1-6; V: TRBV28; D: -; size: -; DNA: TGTGCCAGCAGTTTATTATGGCTCCCTAATTCACCCCTCCACTTT; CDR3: CASSLLWLPNSPLHF
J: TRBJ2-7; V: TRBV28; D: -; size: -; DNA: TGTGCCAGCAGGCCGTGGACGGCCTCCTACGAGCAGTACTTC; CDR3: CASRPWTASYEQYF
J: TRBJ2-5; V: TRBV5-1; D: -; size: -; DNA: TGCGCCAGCAGCGCGAGGGTAGGGAGGGAGACCCAGTACTTC; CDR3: CASSARVGRETQYF
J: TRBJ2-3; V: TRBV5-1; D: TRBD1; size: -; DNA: TGCGCCAGCAGCTTGGTGGACAGGCAAACAGATACGCAGTATTTT; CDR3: CASSLVDRQTDTQYF
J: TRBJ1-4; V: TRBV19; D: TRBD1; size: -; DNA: TGTGCCAGTAGCCCCTGGGGACAGGGAGGTGAAAAACTGTTTTTT; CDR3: CASSPWGQGGEKLFF
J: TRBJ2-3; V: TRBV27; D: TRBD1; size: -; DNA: TGTGCCAGCGGGGACAGGGGAACTACAGATACGCAGTATTTT; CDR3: CASGDRGTTDTQYF